A single sample gave rise to the 24 T cell receptor beta chains below, sequenced in a study of blood T cell repertoires in COVID-19. Measured with immunoSEQ multiplex PCR; TCRdb has only the in-frame clones, and not every one. The sample carries around 270,000 clones, roughly 91% recorded once. Sequencing used peripheral blood. These receptors came from a middle-aged man with acute or convalescent COVID-19.

This clone was observed a few times. The chain carries TRBV10-1 and TRBJ1-1; D is undetermined. Between the trimmed V and J ends, which lost 0 bases and 1 base, there was a span of 3 bases. Germline CDR1 is WNHNN and CDR2 is SYGVQD (reference sequence). The CDR3 spans 13 residues. In nucleotides, the CDR3 is TGCGCCAGCAGTGAGTCCGGGAACACTGAAGCTTTCTTT. Translated: CASSESGNTEAFF.

V gene TRBV6-5 combines with J gene TRBJ2-6; possibly TRBD2 for D (6 bases). CDR3 length: 14 amino acids. With 5 bases removed from V and 4 bases from J, the gap between germline ends came to 9 bases. Germline V lookup: CDR1 MNHEY, CDR2 SVGAGI. For the CDR3, the DNA is TGTGCCAGCAGTCGCGGGGCCGGGGCCAACGTCCTGACTTTC. This translates into CASSRGAGANVLTF.

The chain couples TRBV9 to TRBJ1-2; 9 bases line up with TRBD1. Losses at the gene ends were 3 bases for V and 4 bases for J; bases not matched to a gene: 7. CDR1 is SGDLS and CDR2 is YYNGEE in the germline V gene. There are 15 residues in the CDR3. CDR3 DNA sequence: TGTGCCAGCAGCGCCCGAGCGGGACAGGGCTATGGCTACACCTTC. Translation: CASSARAGQGYGYTF.

This rearrangement joins TRBV24-1 to TRBJ2-3; 10 bases line up with TRBD1. The trim removed 3 bases at V and 1 base at J, leaving 12 bases unmatched. Germline V gene sequence: CDR1 KGHDR, CDR2 SFDVKD. CDR3 size: 19 residues. CDR3: CATSDLRIGTGERTDTQYF. The CDR3 coding sequence is TGTGCCACCAGTGATCTCCGGATCGGGACAGGGGAACGCACAGATACGCAGTATTTT.

V and J are TRBV10-3 and TRBJ1-1; tentative D call: TRBD1 (5 bases). The germline gives CDR1 ENHRY, CDR2 SYGVKD. Trimming pared 6 bases from V and 0 bases from J, leaving 8 bases between. This CDR3 contains 13 residues. The CDR3, as DNA: TGTGCCATCAGGCGGGGCATGAACACTGAAGCTTTCTTT. This gives the protein CAIRRGMNTEAFF.

The CDR3 reads CSARDSDTQYF. For the CDR3, the DNA is TGCAGTGCTAGGGACTCAGATACGCAGTATTTT. J is TRBJ2-3 and V is TRBV20-1, with a tentative D call TRBD2 (5 bases). The germline V gene encodes CDR1 DFQATT and CDR2 SNEGSKA (reference sequence). Trimming stripped 3 bases from V and 4 bases from J, with 5 bases between. This CDR3 region has 11 residues.

Comments on this clone: At one end, the junction sequence differs from germline, possibly due to a read error. The chain couples TRBV10-2 to TRBJ1-1; D gene ambiguous. Germline CDR1 and CDR2: WSHSY and SAAADI. The CDR3 sequence is 12 residues long. The chain's CDR3 is CASSGAATEAFF. CDR3 nucleotides: TGCGCCAGCAGCGGAGCGGCCACTGAGGCTTTCTTT.

This clone was recorded once. V and J are TRBV6-5 and TRBJ1-1; TRBD1 aligns across 8 bases. Per germline, CDR1 MNHEY and CDR2 SVGAGI. V lost 2 bases and J lost 5; bases outside the gene matches: 10. The CDR3 loop spans 16 amino acids. CDR3 region: CASSYRQGTRWTEAFF. The DNA for the CDR3 is TGTGCCAGCAGTTACCGACAGGGGACAAGGTGGACTGAAGCTTTCTTT.

The gene calls are TRBV11-2 and TRBJ1-2; no clear D. The germline V and J ends were trimmed by 1 base and 8 bases, with 11 bases remaining between them. Germline V gene lookup returns CDR1 SGHAT and CDR2 FQNNGV. The CDR3 is made up of 13 amino acids. The CDR3 is CASSLGQTEGYTF. The CDR3 region has the DNA TGTGCCAGCAGCTTAGGCCAAACAGAGGGCTACACCTTC.

The chain is built from TRBV15 and TRBJ1-2, with D perhaps matching TRBD1 (6 bases). The CDR3 is 15 amino acids. Trimming shortened V by 0 bases and J by 0 bases, and 8 bases separated the two germline ends. The germline V gene encodes CDR1 LNHNV and CDR2 YYDKDF (reference sequence). CDR3 bases: TGTGCCACCAGCAGAGACAGGGGTACTAACTATGGCTACACCTTC. Translation: CATSRDRGTNYGYTF.

The rearrangement joins TRBV7-9 to TRBJ2-2; the D gene is possibly TRBD1 (5 bases). V was trimmed by 5 bases and J by 7 bases, leaving 14 bases between them. The V gene's germline CDR1 is SEHNR and CDR2 FQNEAQ (reference sequence). This CDR3 spans 14 amino acids. CDR3 sequence (DNA): TGTGCCAGCAGCGTACAGGTGGCGGTCGGGGAGCTGTTTTTT. It is translated as CASSVQVAVGELFF. Supplemented by reference TRBV7-9 and TRBJ2-2, the full variable domain reads DTGVSQNPRHKITKRGQNVTFRCDPISEHNRLYWYRQTLGQGPEFLTYFQNEAQLEKSRLLSDRFSAERPKGSFSTLEIQRTEQGDSAMYLCASSVQVAVGELFFGEGSRLTVL.

The V gene is TRBV19, the J gene TRBJ1-5; TRBD1 aligns across 12 bases. Trimming took 6 bases from V and 6 from J; bases not matched to a gene: 3. The CDR3 runs to 14 residues. Germline CDR1 LNHDA, CDR2 SQIVND (reference sequence). CDR3 in amino acids: CASRGQGAVQPQHF. The CDR3 bases are TGTGCCAGTAGGGGACAGGGGGCTGTTCAGCCCCAGCATTTT. Based on the CDR3 plus reference TRBV19 and TRBJ1-5, the full variable domain is DGGITQSPKYLFRKEGQNVTLSCEQNLNHDAMYWYRQDPGQGLRLIYYSQIVNDFQKGDIAEGYSVSREKKESFPLTVTSAQKNPTAFYLCASRGQGAVQPQHFGDGTRLSIL.

The chain uses TRBV5-1 and TRBJ2-1; D gene unclear. This CDR3 is 15 amino acids long. V was shortened by 2 bases and J by 3 bases, with 12 bases between the two germline ends. Germline loops: CDR1 SGHRS, CDR2 YFSETQ. The CDR3 is CASSFHPPDYNEQFF. The CDR3 coding sequence is TGCGCCAGCAGCTTTCATCCGCCAGACTACAATGAGCAGTTCTTC.

This chain links TRBV7-2 with TRBJ2-1; D not resolved. Germline V CDR1 and CDR2: SGHTA, FQGNSA. The V end lost 5 bases, the J end lost 4 bases, and 3 bases lay between the germline ends. This CDR3 is built from 11 residues. The CDR3 spells CASSHYNEQFF. CDR3 nucleotide sequence: TGTGCCAGCAGCCATTACAATGAGCAGTTCTTC.

J is TRBJ1-1 and V is TRBV6-5; 7 bases map to TRBD1. Germline V CDR1 and CDR2: MNHEY, SVGAGI. The CDR3 sequence is 15 residues long. V was pared by 6 bases and J by 1 base, with 8 bases of the junction left unmatched. In DNA form, the CDR3 reads TGTGCCAGCAGACTCTCACAGGGGAGGAACACTGAAGCTTTCTTT. Translating gives CASRLSQGRNTEAFF.

The chain links TRBV19 to TRBJ1-1; D call uncertain. The length of the CDR3 is 13 residues. V was shortened by 0 bases and J by 5 bases, with 7 bases between the two germline ends. Germline V lookup: CDR1 LNHDA, CDR2 SQIVND (reference sequence). CDR3 amino acids: CASSIEARTEAFF. CDR3 bases: TGTGCCAGTAGTATAGAGGCGAGGACTGAAGCTTTCTTT.

This chain uses TRBV19 with TRBJ1-2, with 7 bases identical to TRBD1. The trim removed 1 base at V and 4 bases at J, leaving 6 bases unmatched. This CDR3 is 15 amino acids long. Germline loops: CDR1 LNHDA, CDR2 SQIVND (reference sequence). The CDR3 loop reads CASSIGLGQSYGYTF. CDR3 DNA: TGTGCCAGTAGTATAGGCTTGGGACAGAGCTATGGCTACACCTTC.

This chain connects TRBV11-3 to TRBJ2-1; no clear D. Trimming shortened V by 1 base and J by 7 bases, and 11 bases separated the two germline ends. CDR1 SGHNT and CDR2 YENEEA come from the germline V gene. This CDR3 comprises 14 residues. The CDR3 nucleotides are TGTGCCAGCAGCTTAGCCGTACCCGAGAATGAGCAGTTCTTC. This gives the protein CASSLAVPENEQFF.

CDR3 sequence (DNA): TGTGCCAGCAGCCACGACAGGGAAATTGGTTCACCCCTCCACTTT. Residues: CASSHDREIGSPLHF. The V and J genes are TRBV6-5 and TRBJ1-6, with TRBD1 identical over 7 bases. After removal of 6 bases from V and 9 bases from J, the junction contained 11 bases not matched to a gene. The CDR3 length is 15 residues. Germline V gene data show CDR1 as MNHEY and CDR2 as SVGAGI.

The chain joins TRBV28 to TRBJ1-1; unclear D gene. The V gene's germline CDR1 is MDHEN and CDR2 SYDVKM. Trimming shortened V by 6 bases and J by 4 bases, and 15 bases separated the two germline ends. This CDR3 region has 14 residues. Here the CDR3 reads CASSPTGGSTEAFF. CDR3 sequence (DNA): TGTGCCAGCAGCCCGACGGGTGGGAGCACTGAAGCTTTCTTT.

This clone was observed once. V usage is TRBV27 and J usage is TRBJ1-2, with D perhaps TRBD1 (6 bases). The CDR3 covers 15 residues. Germline CDR1 and CDR2: MNHEY and SMNVEV (reference sequence). V was clipped by 5 bases and J by 4 bases, with 17 bases between them. CDR3 protein: CASSGGDIQGYGYTF. CDR3 bases: TGTGCCAGCAGTGGGGGGGACATTCAAGGCTATGGCTACACCTTC.

This sequence joins TRBV2 and TRBJ2-1, with 10 nucleotides matching TRBD1. Germline V gene lookup returns CDR1 SNHLY and CDR2 FYNNEI. Losses at the gene ends were 3 bases for V and 4 bases for J; bases not matched to a gene: 3. The CDR3 contains 15 residues. The CDR3 here is CASSETGGRYNEQFF. CDR3 coding DNA: TGTGCCAGCAGTGAGACAGGGGGCAGATACAATGAGCAGTTCTTC.

CDR3 sequence (DNA): TGTGCCAGCAGCTTGGCCGAGGGCGGGGGGACGGCGCAGTATTTT. Protein: CASSLAEGGGTAQYF. The chain employs TRBV5-4 and TRBJ2-3, with 8 bases aligning to TRBD2. After removal of 0 bases from V and 10 bases from J, the junction contained 10 bases not matched to a gene. CDR1 and CDR2 (germline): SGHNT, YYREEE (reference sequence). The CDR3 loop spans 15 amino acids.

V is TRBV4-1 and J is TRBJ1-2; possibly TRBD1 for D (5 bases). The CDR3 has 16 amino acids. CDR1 MGHRA and CDR2 YSYEKL come from the germline V gene. Trimming took off 5 bases at V and 3 bases at J, with 19 bases between the two ends. CDR3 sequence (DNA): TGCGCCAGCAGCTGGCAGCTCGGGACTTTAGACTATGGCTACACCTTC. This codes for CASSWQLGTLDYGYTF.